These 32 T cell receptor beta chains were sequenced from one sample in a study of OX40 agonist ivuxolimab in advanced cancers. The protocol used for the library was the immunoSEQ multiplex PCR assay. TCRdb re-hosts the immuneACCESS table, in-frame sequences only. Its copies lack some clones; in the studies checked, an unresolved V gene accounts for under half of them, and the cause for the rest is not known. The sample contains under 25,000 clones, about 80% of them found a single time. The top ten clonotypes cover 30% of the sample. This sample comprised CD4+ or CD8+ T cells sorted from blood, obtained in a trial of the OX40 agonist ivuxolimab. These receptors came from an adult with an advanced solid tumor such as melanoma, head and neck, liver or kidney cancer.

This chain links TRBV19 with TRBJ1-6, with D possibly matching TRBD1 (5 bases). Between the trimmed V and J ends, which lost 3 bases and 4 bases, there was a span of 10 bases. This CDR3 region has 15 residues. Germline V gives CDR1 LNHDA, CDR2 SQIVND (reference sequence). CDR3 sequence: CASSIRDGYNSPLHF. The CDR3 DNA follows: TGTGCCAGTAGTATCCGGGACGGTTATAATTCACCCCTCCACTTT.

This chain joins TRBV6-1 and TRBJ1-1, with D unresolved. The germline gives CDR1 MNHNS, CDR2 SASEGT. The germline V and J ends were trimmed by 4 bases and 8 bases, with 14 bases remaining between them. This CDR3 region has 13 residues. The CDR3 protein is CASSGHSLGEAFF. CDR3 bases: TGTGCCAGCAGTGGTCATTCTCTGGGAGAAGCTTTCTTT.

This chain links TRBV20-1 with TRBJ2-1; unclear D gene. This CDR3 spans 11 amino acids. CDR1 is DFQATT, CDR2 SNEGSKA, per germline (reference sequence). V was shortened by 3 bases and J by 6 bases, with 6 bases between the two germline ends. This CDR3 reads CSASDSNEQFF. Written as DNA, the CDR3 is TGCAGTGCTAGTGACTCCAATGAGCAGTTCTTC.

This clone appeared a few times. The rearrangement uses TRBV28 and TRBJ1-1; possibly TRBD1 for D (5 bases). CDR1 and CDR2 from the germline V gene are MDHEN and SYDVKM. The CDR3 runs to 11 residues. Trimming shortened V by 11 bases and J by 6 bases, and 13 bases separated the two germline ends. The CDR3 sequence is CAGQRGSEAFF. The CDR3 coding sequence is TGTGCCGGCCAGAGGGGTTCTGAAGCTTTCTTT.

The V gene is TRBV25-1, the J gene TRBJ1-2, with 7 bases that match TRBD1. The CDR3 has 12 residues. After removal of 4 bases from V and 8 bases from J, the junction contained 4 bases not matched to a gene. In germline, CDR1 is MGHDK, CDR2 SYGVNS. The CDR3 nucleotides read TGTGCCAGCAGTGCAGGGGGTTTCGGCTACACCTTC. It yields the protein CASSAGGFGYTF.

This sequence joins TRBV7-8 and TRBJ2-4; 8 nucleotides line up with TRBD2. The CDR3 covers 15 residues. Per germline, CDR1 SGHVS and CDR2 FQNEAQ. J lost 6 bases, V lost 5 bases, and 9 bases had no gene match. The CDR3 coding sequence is TGTGCCAGCAGCCACCCAGCGGGAGAGGGAAACATTCAGTACTTC. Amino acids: CASSHPAGEGNIQYF. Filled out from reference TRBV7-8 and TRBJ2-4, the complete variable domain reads GAGVSQSPRYKVAKRGQDVALRCDPISGHVSLFWYQQALGQGPEFLTYFQNEAQLDKSGLPSDRFFAERPEGSVSTLKIQRTQQEDSAVYLCASSHPAGEGNIQYFGAGTRLSVL.

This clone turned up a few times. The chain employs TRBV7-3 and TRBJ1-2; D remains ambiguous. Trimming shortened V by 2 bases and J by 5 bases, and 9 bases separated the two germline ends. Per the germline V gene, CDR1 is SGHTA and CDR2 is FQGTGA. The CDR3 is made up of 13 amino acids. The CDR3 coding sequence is TGTGCCAGCAGCTTAGAGAGCGGGTATGGCTACACCTTC. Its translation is CASSLESGYGYTF.

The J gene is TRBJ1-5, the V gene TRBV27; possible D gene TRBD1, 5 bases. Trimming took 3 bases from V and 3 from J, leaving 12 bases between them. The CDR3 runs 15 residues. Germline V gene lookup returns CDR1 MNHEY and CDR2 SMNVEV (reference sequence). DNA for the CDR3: TGTGCCAGCAGTTTGGGGCATAGTGCCAATCAGCCCCAGCATTTT. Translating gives CASSLGHSANQPQHF.

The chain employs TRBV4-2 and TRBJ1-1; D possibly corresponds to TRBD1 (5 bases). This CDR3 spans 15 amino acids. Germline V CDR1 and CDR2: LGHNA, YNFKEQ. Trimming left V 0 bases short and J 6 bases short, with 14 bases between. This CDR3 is CASSQDRGIRSEAFF. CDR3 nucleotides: TGTGCCAGCAGCCAAGATCGGGGGATCCGGTCTGAAGCTTTCTTT.

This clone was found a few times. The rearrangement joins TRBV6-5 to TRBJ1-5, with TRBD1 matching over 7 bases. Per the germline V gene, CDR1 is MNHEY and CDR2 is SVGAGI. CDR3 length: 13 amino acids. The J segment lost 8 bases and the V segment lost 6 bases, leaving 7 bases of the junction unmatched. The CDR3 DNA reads TGTGCCAGCAGCCCCGACAGGGCGGAGCCCCAGCATTTT. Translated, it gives CASSPDRAEPQHF.

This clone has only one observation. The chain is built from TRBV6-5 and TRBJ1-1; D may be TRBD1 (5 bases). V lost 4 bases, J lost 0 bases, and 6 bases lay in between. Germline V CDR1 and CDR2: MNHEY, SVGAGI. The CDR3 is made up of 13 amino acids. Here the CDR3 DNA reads TGTGCCAGCAGTTGGGACCTGAACACTGAAGCTTTCTTT. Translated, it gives CASSWDLNTEAFF.

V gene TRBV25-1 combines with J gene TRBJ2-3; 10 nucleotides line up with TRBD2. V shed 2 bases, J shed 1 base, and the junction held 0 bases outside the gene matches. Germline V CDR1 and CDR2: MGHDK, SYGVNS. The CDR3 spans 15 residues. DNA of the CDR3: TGTGCCAGCAGTGAACTAGCGGGGGGCACAGATACGCAGTATTTT. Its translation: CASSELAGGTDTQYF. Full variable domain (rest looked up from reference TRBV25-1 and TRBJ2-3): EADIYQTPRYLVIGTGKKITLECSQTMGHDKMYWYQQDPGMELHLIHYSYGVNSTEKGDLSSESTVSRIRTEHFPLTLESARPSHTSQYLCASSELAGGTDTQYFGPGTRLTVL.

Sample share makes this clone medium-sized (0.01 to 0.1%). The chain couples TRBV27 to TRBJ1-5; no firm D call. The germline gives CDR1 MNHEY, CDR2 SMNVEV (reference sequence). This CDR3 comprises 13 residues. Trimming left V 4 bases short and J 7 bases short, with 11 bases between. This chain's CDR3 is CASSWNKEQPQHF. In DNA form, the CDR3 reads TGTGCCAGCAGTTGGAACAAGGAGCAGCCCCAGCATTTT.

The CDR3 coding sequence is TGTGCCACCAGCAGAAAAGATATGGGACTGAACACCGGGGAGCTGTTTTTT. This sequence encodes CATSRKDMGLNTGELFF. The chain combines TRBV15 with TRBJ2-2; D is perhaps TRBD2 (6 bases). The CDR3 runs to 17 residues. V lost 2 bases to trimming and J lost 1 base, with 14 bases between them. CDR1 is LNHNV and CDR2 is YYDKDF in the germline V gene (reference sequence).

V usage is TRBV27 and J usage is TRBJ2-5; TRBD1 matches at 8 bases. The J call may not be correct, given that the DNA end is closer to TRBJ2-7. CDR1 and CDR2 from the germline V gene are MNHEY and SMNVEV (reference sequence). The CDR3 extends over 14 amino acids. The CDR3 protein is CASSFQGARYEQYF. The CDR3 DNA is TGTGCCAGCAGTTTTCAGGGGGCAAGGTACGAGCAGTACTTC.

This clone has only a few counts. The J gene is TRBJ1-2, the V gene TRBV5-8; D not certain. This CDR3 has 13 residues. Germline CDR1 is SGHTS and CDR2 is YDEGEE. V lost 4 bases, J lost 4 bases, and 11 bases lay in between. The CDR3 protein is CASSRRDFYGYTF. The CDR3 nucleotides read TGTGCCAGCAGCCGCCGGGATTTCTATGGCTACACCTTC.

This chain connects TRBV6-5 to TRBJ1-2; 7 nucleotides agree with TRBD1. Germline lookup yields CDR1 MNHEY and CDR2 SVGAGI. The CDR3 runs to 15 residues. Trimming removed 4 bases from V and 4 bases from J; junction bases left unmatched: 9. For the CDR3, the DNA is TGTGCCAGCAGTTCAAACAGGGGCGTCCTCTATGGCTACACCTTC. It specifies CASSSNRGVLYGYTF.

CDR3 nucleotide sequence: TGTGCCAGCAGTAGGGGGAGCTCCTACAATGAGCAGTTCTTC. Encoded protein: CASSRGSSYNEQFF. V usage is TRBV27 and J usage is TRBJ2-1, with D possibly TRBD1 on 6 matching bases. The CDR3 sequence is 14 residues long. V lost 5 bases and J lost 0, with 8 bases in between. CDR1 and CDR2 from the germline V gene are MNHEY and SMNVEV (reference sequence).

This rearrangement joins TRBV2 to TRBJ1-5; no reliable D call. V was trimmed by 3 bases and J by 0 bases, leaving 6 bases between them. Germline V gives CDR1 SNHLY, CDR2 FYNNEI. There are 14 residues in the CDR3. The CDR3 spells CASSDSYSNQPQHF. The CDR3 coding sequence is TGTGCCAGCAGTGACAGTTATAGCAATCAGCCCCAGCATTTT. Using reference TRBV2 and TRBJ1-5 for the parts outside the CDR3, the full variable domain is EPEVTQTPSHQVTQMGQEVILRCVPISNHLYFYWYRQILGQKVEFLVSFYNNEISEKSEIFDDQFSVERPDGSNFTLKIRSTKLEDSAMYFCASSDSYSNQPQHFGDGTRLSIL.

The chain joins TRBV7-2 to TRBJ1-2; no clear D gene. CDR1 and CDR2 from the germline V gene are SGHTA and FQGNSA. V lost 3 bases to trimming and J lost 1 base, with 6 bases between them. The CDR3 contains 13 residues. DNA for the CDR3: TGTGCCAGCAGCTTGGATGTTAACTATGGCTACACCTTC. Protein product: CASSLDVNYGYTF.

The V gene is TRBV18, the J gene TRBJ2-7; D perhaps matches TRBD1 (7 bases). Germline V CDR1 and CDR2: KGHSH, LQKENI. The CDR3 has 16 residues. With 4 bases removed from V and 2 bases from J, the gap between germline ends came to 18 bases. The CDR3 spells CASSREVGTDTYEQYF. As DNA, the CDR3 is TGTGCCAGCTCACGGGAGGTAGGGACAGATACCTACGAGCAGTACTTC.

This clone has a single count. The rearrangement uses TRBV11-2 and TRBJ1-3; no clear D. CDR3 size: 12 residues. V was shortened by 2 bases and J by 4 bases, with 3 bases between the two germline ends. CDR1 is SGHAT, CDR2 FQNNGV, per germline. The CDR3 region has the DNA TGTGCCAGCAGCTTACAGGGAAACACCATATATTTT. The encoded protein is CASSLQGNTIYF.

In DNA form, the CDR3 reads TGCGCCAGCAGCCCTCTCCAGGGGGCGCGCGGGACCCAGTACTTC. Translation gives CASSPLQGARGTQYF. The chain combines TRBV5-1 with TRBJ2-5, with TRBD1 identical over 8 bases. The CDR3 is 15 residues long. J lost 7 bases, V lost 4 bases, and 12 bases had no gene match. Germline V lookup: CDR1 SGHRS, CDR2 YFSETQ.

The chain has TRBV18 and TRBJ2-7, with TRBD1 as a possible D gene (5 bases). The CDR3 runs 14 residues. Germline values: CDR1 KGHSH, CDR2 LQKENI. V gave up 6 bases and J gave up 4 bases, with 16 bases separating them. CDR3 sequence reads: CASSPSQGGYEQYF. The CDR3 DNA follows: TGTGCCAGCTCCCCGAGCCAGGGTGGGTACGAGCAGTACTTC.

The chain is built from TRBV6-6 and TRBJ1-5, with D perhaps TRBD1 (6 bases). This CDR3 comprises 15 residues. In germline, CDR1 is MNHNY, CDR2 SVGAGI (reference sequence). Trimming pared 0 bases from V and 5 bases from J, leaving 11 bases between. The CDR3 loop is CASSYSGGSYQPQHF. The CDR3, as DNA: TGTGCCAGCAGTTACTCAGGGGGGTCTTATCAGCCCCAGCATTTT.

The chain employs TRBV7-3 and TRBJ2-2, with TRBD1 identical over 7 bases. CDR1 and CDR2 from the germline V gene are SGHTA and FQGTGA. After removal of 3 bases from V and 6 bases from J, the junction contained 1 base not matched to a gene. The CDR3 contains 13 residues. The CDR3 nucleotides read TGTGCCAGCAGCTTTCAGGGGGCCGGGGAGCTGTTTTTT. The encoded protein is CASSFQGAGELFF.

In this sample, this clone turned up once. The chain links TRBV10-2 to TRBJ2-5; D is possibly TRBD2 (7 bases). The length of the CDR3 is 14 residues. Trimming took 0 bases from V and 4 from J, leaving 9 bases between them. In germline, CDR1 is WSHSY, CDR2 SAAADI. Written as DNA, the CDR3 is TGCGCCAGCAGTGAGTCAAGGGGGGGAGAGACCCAGTACTTC. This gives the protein CASSESRGGETQYF.

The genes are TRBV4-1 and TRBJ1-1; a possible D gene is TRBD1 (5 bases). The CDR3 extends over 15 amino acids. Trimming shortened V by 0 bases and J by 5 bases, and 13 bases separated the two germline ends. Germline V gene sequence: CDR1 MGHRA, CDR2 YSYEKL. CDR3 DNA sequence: TGCGCCAGCAGCCAAGAGACAGCCTCTTTGACTGAAGCTTTCTTT. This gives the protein CASSQETASLTEAFF.

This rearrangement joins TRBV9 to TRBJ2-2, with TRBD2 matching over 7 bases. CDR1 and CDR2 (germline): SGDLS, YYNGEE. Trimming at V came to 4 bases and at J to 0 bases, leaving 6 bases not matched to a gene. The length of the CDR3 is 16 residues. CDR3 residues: CASSPRGVANTGELFF. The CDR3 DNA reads TGTGCCAGCAGCCCTCGGGGGGTGGCGAACACCGGGGAGCTGTTTTTT.

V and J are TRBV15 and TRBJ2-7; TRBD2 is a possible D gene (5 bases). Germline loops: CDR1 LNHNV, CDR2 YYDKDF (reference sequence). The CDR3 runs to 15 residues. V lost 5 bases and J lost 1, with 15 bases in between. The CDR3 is CATSSFGEFSYEQYF. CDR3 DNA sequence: TGTGCCACCAGCTCCTTCGGGGAATTTTCCTACGAGCAGTACTTC.

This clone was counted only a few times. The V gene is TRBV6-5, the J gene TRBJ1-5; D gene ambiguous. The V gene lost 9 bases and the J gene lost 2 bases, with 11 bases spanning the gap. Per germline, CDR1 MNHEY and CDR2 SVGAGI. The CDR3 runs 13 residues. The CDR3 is CASALGGNQPQHF. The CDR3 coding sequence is TGTGCCAGTGCCCTCGGGGGCAATCAGCCCCAGCATTTT.

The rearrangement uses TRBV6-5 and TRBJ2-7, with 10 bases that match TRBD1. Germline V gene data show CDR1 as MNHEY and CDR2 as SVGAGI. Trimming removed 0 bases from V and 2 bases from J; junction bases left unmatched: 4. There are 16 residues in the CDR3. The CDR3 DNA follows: TGTGCCAGCAGTTACTCGATGACAGGGGGCCCCTACGAGCAGTACTTC. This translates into CASSYSMTGGPYEQYF.